A single sample gave rise to the 27 T cell receptor beta chains below, sequenced in a study of shared clonotypes between healthy human individuals. Some clones are missing from TCRdb's copy, which holds only in-frame ones; the method was immunoSEQ multiplex PCR. The sample has roughly 1,000,000 clones; 75% to 80% are singletons. The specimen sequenced was memory CD4+ T cells from PBMCs. As for subset: CD45RA-negative fraction. All receptors derive from a man between 18 and 29 years old in good health. Some clones in this sample may be carry-over from other donors' samples.

The V gene is TRBV30, the J gene TRBJ2-3; 7 bases align to TRBD2. The germline CDR1 and CDR2 sequences are GTSNPN and SVGIG (reference sequence). Trimming at V came to 8 bases and at J to 0 bases, leaving 2 bases not matched to a gene. CDR3 size: 12 residues. In nucleotides, the CDR3 is TGTGCCGGTAGCGGGAGCACAGATACGCAGTATTTT. The encoded protein is CAGSGSTDTQYF.

The CDR3 loop reads CAWSVRLTGVSGANVLTF. Written as DNA, the CDR3 is TGTGCCTGGAGTGTACGTTTGACAGGTGTCTCTGGGGCCAACGTCCTGACTTTC. The genes are TRBV30 and TRBJ2-6; possibly TRBD1 for D (6 bases). V gave up 0 bases and J gave up 0 bases, with 15 bases separating them. Per germline, CDR1 GTSNPN and CDR2 SVGIG (reference sequence). The CDR3 covers 18 residues.

In this sample, this clone turned up many times. CDR3 sequence (DNA): TGTGCCAGCACGAGAAACGCCGGGACCGACTATGGCTACACCTTC. Translating gives CASTRNAGTDYGYTF. This chain connects TRBV9 to TRBJ1-2; TRBD1 is a possible D gene (5 bases). V lost 6 bases and J 3 bases, leaving 18 bases between the germline ends. This CDR3 spans 15 amino acids. The V gene's germline CDR1 is SGDLS and CDR2 YYNGEE.

The chain joins TRBV5-1 to TRBJ2-7; 7 nucleotides agree with TRBD1. Germline V CDR1 and CDR2: SGHRS, YFSETQ. The V segment lost 5 bases and the J segment 2 bases; nucleotides outside the gene matches: 7. CDR3 length: 14 amino acids. The CDR3 bases are TGCGCCAGCAGTCTCTCAGGGGGTGCCTACGAGCAGTACTTC. The encoded protein is CASSLSGGAYEQYF. The variable domain in full, completed from reference TRBV5-1 and TRBJ2-7, reads KAGVTQTPRYLIKTRGQQVTLSCSPISGHRSVSWYQQTPGQGLQFLFEYFSETQRNKGNFPGRFSGRQFSNSRSEMNVSTLELGDSALYLCASSLSGGAYEQYFGPGTRLTVT.

V is TRBV7-2 and J is TRBJ2-7, with D tentatively TRBD1 or TRBD2 (6 bases each). This CDR3 comprises 15 residues. Trimming removed 5 bases from V and 2 bases from J, with 16 bases in between. Germline V CDR1 and CDR2: SGHTA, FQGNSA. This chain's CDR3 is CASSREGGGPYEQYF. The CDR3 nucleotides are TGTGCCAGCAGCCGTGAGGGGGGAGGCCCCTACGAGCAGTACTTC.

This chain connects TRBV4-1 to TRBJ2-2; D might be TRBD2 (6 bases). Trimming removed 3 bases from V and 5 bases from J, with 16 bases in between. The germline V gene encodes CDR1 MGHRA and CDR2 YSYEKL. The CDR3 totals 16 residues. CDR3 loop: CASSQRRAGRTGELFF. In nucleotides, the CDR3 is TGCGCCAGCAGCCAGCGGAGGGCGGGACGAACCGGGGAGCTGTTTTTT.

The chain joins TRBV2 to TRBJ2-7; possibly TRBD1 for D (5 bases). This CDR3 has 12 amino acids. Trimming shortened V by 5 bases and J by 2 bases, and 7 bases separated the two germline ends. Per the germline V gene, CDR1 is SNHLY and CDR2 is FYNNEI. The CDR3 DNA reads as TGTGCCAGCAGTACGGACACCTACGAGCAGTACTTC. It codes for CASSTDTYEQYF.

The chain recombines TRBV5-1 with TRBJ2-3; 9 nucleotides match TRBD1. The CDR3 loop spans 15 amino acids. Germline V gives CDR1 SGHRS, CDR2 YFSETQ. With 3 bases clipped from V and 6 bases from J, the junction kept 8 bases outside the gene matches. CDR3 amino acids: CASSYPTGGSDTQYF. CDR3 nucleotide sequence: TGCGCCAGCAGCTACCCGACAGGGGGTTCTGATACGCAGTATTTT.

The V call is TRBV18, the J call TRBJ2-3, with 9 bases identical to TRBD1. Germline loops: CDR1 KGHSH, CDR2 LQKENI. There are 14 residues in the CDR3. J gave up 5 bases and V 5 bases, and 5 bases lay outside the gene matches. DNA of the CDR3: TGTGCCAGCTCAGTACAGGGGGCTGGAGATACGCAGTATTTT. This sequence encodes CASSVQGAGDTQYF.

This clone was seen only once. V is TRBV27 and J is TRBJ2-7, with TRBD2 matching 9 bases. The ends lost 8 bases at V and 7 bases at J; junction bases unmatched: 9. The CDR3 is made up of 13 amino acids. From germline, CDR1 is MNHEY and CDR2 SMNVEV (reference sequence). This CDR3 is CASRLAVFEEQYF. CDR3 coding DNA: TGTGCCAGCCGACTAGCGGTTTTTGAGGAGCAGTACTTC.

The sample holds one count of this clone. The rearrangement links TRBV7-2 to TRBJ1-2; 10 nucleotides line up with TRBD1. Germline CDR1 is SGHTA and CDR2 is FQGNSA. V was clipped by 5 bases and J by 11 bases; unmatched bases: 14. The CDR3 consists of 15 residues. For the CDR3, the DNA is TGTGCCAGCAGCACCGGACAGGGGGACATTAGTCGGTACACCTTC. Amino acid sequence: CASSTGQGDISRYTF. Full variable domain (outside the CDR3, taken from reference TRBV7-2 and TRBJ1-2): GAGVSQSPSNKVTEKGKDVELRCDPISGHTALYWYRQSLGQGLEFLIYFQGNSAPDKSGLPSDRFSAERTGGSVSTLTIQRTQQEDSAVYLCASSTGQGDISRYTFGSGTRLTVV.

CDR3 sequence (DNA): TGCGCCAGCAGCTCCTACCCAACCACAGATACGCAGTATTTT. Translation gives CASSSYPTTDTQYF. The chain links TRBV5-1 to TRBJ2-3; D is ambiguous. CDR1 is SGHRS, CDR2 YFSETQ, per germline. The CDR3 sequence is 14 residues long. The V gene lost 3 bases and the J gene lost 2 bases, with 10 bases spanning the gap.

The V and J genes are TRBV4-3 and TRBJ2-1; D not resolved. This CDR3 is 17 amino acids long. Per the germline V gene, CDR1 is LGHNA and CDR2 is YSLEER. Trimming took 0 bases from V and 2 from J, leaving 14 bases between them. This chain's CDR3 is CASSQDLPSVPYNEQFF. The CDR3 nucleotides read TGCGCCAGCAGCCAAGATCTCCCCAGCGTACCCTACAATGAGCAGTTCTTC.

This clone was picked up many times. This chain connects TRBV4-2 to TRBJ1-2; TRBD1 is a possible D gene (6 bases). The V end was cut by 3 bases, the J end by 8 bases, with 16 bases between. This CDR3 is 14 amino acids long. Germline loops: CDR1 LGHNA, CDR2 YNFKEQ. CDR3 loop: CASSHDSSRGGYTF. In DNA form, the CDR3 reads TGTGCCAGCAGCCACGACAGTTCCAGGGGAGGCTACACCTTC.

This chain uses TRBV19 with TRBJ2-7, with 10 bases aligning to TRBD1. V lost 1 base and J lost 5; bases outside the gene matches: 5. Germline CDR1 and CDR2: LNHDA and SQIVND (reference sequence). CDR3 length: 15 residues. The CDR3 here is CASSIAGQGSNEQYF. CDR3 in DNA: TGTGCCAGTAGTATAGCGGGACAGGGGTCCAACGAGCAGTACTTC.

The chain links TRBV29-1 to TRBJ2-5; the D call may be TRBD1 or TRBD2 (5 bases each). The CDR3 is 14 residues long. Per germline, CDR1 SQVTM and CDR2 ANQGSEA. V was pared by 3 bases and J by 7 bases, with 18 bases between. CDR3 sequence reads: CSVEGETRAGTQYF. The CDR3 DNA reads as TGCAGCGTTGAGGGGGAAACGAGAGCAGGGACCCAGTACTTC.

In regard to this clone: Other nucleotide sequences from this sample produce the same CDR3. The J gene is TRBJ2-2, the V gene TRBV18; D gene ambiguous. This CDR3 has 16 residues. The ends were cut back, 3 bases at V and 0 bases at J, with 11 bases in the middle. From germline, CDR1 is KGHSH and CDR2 LQKENI. The CDR3 coding sequence is TGTGCCAGCTCACCTTTAGGGAACGCGAACACCGGGGAGCTGTTTTTT. This gives the protein CASSPLGNANTGELFF.

The genes are TRBV5-1 and TRBJ1-1; D is unresolved. The CDR3 length is 15 residues. The germline gives CDR1 SGHRS, CDR2 YFSETQ. V lost 0 bases and J lost 1, with 10 bases in between. The DNA of the CDR3 is TGCGCCAGCAGCTTGGTGGGGTTTGGGAACACTGAAGCTTTCTTT. Its translation: CASSLVGFGNTEAFF.

Details on this clone: The same CDR3 is also encoded by other DNA sequences in this sample. This chain joins TRBV18 and TRBJ1-1; a weak D match, TRBD1 (5 bases). The CDR3 runs 14 residues. Between the trimmed V and J ends, which lost 3 bases and 2 bases, there was a span of 10 bases. Per germline, CDR1 KGHSH and CDR2 LQKENI. CDR3 nucleotide sequence: TGTGCCAGCTCACCCAGGGTCCAAAACACTGAAGCTTTCTTT. It yields the protein CASSPRVQNTEAFF.

Concerning this clone itself: Other DNA sequences in the same sample also yield this CDR3. V usage is TRBV12-5 and J usage is TRBJ2-6; D not certain. V gave up 7 bases and J gave up 1 base, with 5 bases separating them. There are 13 residues in the CDR3. Germline V CDR1 and CDR2: LGHNT, FRNRAP. The CDR3, as DNA: TGTGCTAGTGCCAGATCTGGGGCCAACGTCCTGACTTTC. The encoded protein is CASARSGANVLTF.

This chain connects TRBV7-3 to TRBJ2-1, with 10 bases that match TRBD2. V dropped 3 bases and J dropped 8; count of bases not matched to a gene: 7. CDR3 length: 15 amino acids. The germline V gene encodes CDR1 SGHTA and CDR2 FQGTGA. Here the CDR3 DNA reads TGTGCCAGCAGCTTTGCTAGCGGGAGCTTCGATGAGCAGTTCTTC. This sequence encodes CASSFASGSFDEQFF.

J is TRBJ2-1 and V is TRBV5-1; the match to TRBD1 covers 10 bases. The V gene end was trimmed by 5 bases and the J gene end by 7 bases; junction bases not matched to a gene: 6. This CDR3 has 14 amino acids. The germline V gene has CDR1 SGHRS and CDR2 YFSETQ. The CDR3 DNA is TGCGCCAGCAGTGGAGGGACAGGGGAGAATGAGCAGTTCTTC. Translation gives CASSGGTGENEQFF.

The V and J genes are TRBV28 and TRBJ2-2; tentatively, D is TRBD1 (6 bases). Trimming pared 7 bases from V and 9 bases from J, leaving 24 bases between. The CDR3 runs 16 residues. Germline V gene sequence: CDR1 MDHEN, CDR2 SYDVKM. The CDR3 DNA reads as TGTGCCAGCACCCAGAACAGGGCTAGGGGCTACCGGGAGCTGTTTTTT. It yields the protein CASTQNRARGYRELFF. The whole variable domain, remainder taken from reference TRBV28 and TRBJ2-2, is DVKVTQSSRYLVKRTGEKVFLECVQDMDHENMFWYRQDPGLGLRLIYFSYDVKMKEKGDIPEGYSVSREKKERFSLILESASTNQTSMYLCASTQNRARGYRELFFGEGSRLTVL.

The chain recombines TRBV18 with TRBJ2-4; D may be TRBD1 (6 bases). The CDR3 is 14 amino acids. With 1 base removed from V and 6 bases from J, the gap between germline ends came to 10 bases. Per the germline V gene, CDR1 is KGHSH and CDR2 is LQKENI. The CDR3 spells CASSPRQEVNIQYF. The CDR3 coding sequence is TGTGCCAGCTCACCACGACAGGAGGTAAACATTCAGTACTTC.

In this sample, this clone turned up many times. V is TRBV7-9 and J is TRBJ2-3; D uncertain. The CDR3 has 14 residues. V dropped 5 bases and J dropped 3 bases, with 12 bases sitting between them. Germline loops: CDR1 SEHNR, CDR2 FQNEAQ (reference sequence). The CDR3 DNA reads TGTGCCAGCAGCCCCGGAAGAACGACAGATACGCAGTATTTT. This encodes CASSPGRTTDTQYF. Based on the CDR3 plus reference TRBV7-9 and TRBJ2-3, the full variable domain is DTGVSQNPRHKITKRGQNVTFRCDPISEHNRLYWYRQTLGQGPEFLTYFQNEAQLEKSRLLSDRFSAERPKGSFSTLEIQRTEQGDSAMYLCASSPGRTTDTQYFGPGTRLTVL.

CDR3 sequence (DNA): TGTGCCAGCACTACCGGAAAGACCCAGTACTTC. This translates into CASTTGKTQYF. The chain couples TRBV28 to TRBJ2-5; D remains ambiguous. Germline CDR1 reads MDHEN; CDR2 reads SYDVKM. There are 11 residues in the CDR3. The V gene lost 7 bases and the J gene lost 6 bases, with 9 bases spanning the gap.

Comment on this clone: The sample contains more than one DNA sequence encoding this CDR3. V is TRBV29-1 and J is TRBJ2-5, with unresolved D. The CDR3 contains 10 residues. From germline, CDR1 is SQVTM and CDR2 ANQGSEA. Trimming took 6 bases from V and 5 from J, leaving 7 bases between them. The CDR3 DNA sequence: TGCAGCGTCGGAAGGGAGACCCAGTACTTC. Amino acids: CSVGRETQYF.